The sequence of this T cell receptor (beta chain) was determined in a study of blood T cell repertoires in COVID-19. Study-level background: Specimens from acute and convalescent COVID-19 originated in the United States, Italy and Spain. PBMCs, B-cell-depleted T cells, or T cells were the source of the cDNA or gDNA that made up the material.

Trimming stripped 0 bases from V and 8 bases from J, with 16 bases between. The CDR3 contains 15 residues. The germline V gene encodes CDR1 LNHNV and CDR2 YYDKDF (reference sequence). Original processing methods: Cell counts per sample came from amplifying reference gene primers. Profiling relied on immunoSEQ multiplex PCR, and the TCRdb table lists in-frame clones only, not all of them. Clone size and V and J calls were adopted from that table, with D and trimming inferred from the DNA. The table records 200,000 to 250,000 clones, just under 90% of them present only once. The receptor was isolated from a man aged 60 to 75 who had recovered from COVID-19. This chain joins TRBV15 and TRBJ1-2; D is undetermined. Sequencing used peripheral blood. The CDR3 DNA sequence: TGTGCCACCAGCAGAGATCTCTCCTGGAGGGAAGGCTACACCTTC. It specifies CATSRDLSWREGYTF.